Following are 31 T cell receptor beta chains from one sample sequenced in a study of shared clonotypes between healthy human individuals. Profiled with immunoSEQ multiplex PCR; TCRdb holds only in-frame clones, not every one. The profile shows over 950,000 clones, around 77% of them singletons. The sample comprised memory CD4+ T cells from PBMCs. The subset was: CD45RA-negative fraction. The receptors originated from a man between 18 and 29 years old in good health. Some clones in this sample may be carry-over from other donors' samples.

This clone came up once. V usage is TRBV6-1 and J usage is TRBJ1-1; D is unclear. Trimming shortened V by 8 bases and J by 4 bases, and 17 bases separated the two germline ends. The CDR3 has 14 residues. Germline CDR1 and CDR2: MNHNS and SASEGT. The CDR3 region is CASDTLVFSTEAFF. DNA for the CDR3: TGTGCCAGCGACACGTTAGTGTTCTCCACTGAAGCTTTCTTT.

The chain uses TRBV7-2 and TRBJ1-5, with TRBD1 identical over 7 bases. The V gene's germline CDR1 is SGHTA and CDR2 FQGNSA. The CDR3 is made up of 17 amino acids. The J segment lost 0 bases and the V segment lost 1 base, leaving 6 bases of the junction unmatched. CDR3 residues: CASSLGQGGYSNQPQHF. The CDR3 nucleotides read TGTGCCAGCAGCTTAGGACAGGGAGGTTATAGCAATCAGCCCCAGCATTTT. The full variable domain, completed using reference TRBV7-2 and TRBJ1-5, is GAGVSQSPSNKVTEKGKDVELRCDPISGHTALYWYRQSLGQGLEFLIYFQGNSAPDKSGLPSDRFSAERTGGSVSTLTIQRTQQEDSAVYLCASSLGQGGYSNQPQHFGDGTRLSIL.

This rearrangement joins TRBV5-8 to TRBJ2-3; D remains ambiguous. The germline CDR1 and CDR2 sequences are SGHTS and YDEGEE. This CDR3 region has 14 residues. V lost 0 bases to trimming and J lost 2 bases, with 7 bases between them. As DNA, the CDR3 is TGTGCCAGCAGCTTGGGTGGCCCCACAGATACGCAGTATTTT. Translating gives CASSLGGPTDTQYF.

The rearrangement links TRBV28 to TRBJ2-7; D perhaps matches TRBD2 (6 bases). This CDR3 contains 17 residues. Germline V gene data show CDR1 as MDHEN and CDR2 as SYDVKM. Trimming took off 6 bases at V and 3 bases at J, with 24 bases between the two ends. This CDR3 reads CASSPRPQLSGVYEQYF. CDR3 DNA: TGTGCCAGCAGCCCGCGCCCCCAACTCTCGGGAGTCTACGAGCAGTACTTC.

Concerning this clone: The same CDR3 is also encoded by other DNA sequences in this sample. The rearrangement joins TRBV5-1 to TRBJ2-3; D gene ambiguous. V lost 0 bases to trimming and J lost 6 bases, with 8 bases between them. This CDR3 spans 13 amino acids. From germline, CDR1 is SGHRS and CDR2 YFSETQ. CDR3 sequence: CASSLGTGDTQYF. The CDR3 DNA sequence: TGCGCCAGCAGCTTGGGGACGGGCGATACGCAGTATTTT.

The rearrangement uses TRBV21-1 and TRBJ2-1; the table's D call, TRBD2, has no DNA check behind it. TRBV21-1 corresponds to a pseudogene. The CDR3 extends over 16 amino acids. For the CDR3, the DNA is TGTGCCAGCAGCGGGACTAGCGGGAGGGTGAGCTATGAGCAGTTCTTC. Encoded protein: CASSGTSGRVSYEQFF.

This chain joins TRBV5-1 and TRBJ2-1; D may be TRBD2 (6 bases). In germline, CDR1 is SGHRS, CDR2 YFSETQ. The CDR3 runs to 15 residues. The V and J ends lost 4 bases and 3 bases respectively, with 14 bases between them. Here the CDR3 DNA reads TGCGCCAGCAGCCAAGCGGGTGTGGTCTACAATGAGCAGTTCTTC. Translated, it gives CASSQAGVVYNEQFF.

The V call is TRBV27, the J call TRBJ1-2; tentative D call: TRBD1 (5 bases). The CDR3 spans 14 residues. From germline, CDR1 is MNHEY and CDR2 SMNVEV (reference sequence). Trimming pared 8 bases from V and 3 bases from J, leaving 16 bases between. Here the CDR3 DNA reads TGTGCCAGCTTTTCCTCGGAGGGGCACTATGGCTACACCTTC. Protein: CASFSSEGHYGYTF.

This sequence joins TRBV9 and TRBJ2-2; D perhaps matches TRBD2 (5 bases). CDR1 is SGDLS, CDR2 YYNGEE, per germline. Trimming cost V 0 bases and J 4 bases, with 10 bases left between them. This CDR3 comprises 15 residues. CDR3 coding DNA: TGTGCCAGCAGCGTAGGAGGGATTCGCACCGGGGAGCTGTTTTTT. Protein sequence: CASSVGGIRTGELFF.

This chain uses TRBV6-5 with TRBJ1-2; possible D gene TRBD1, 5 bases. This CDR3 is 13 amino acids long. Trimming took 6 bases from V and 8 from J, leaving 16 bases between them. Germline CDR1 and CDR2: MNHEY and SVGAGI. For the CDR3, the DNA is TGTGCCAGCAGGAATTCAGGGACCCAAGGCTACACCTTC. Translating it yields CASRNSGTQGYTF.

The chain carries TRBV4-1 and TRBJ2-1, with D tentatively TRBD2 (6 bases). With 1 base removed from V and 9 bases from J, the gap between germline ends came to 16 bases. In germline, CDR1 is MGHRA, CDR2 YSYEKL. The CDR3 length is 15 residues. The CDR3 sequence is CASSQAGVGSGEQFF. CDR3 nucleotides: TGCGCCAGCAGCCAAGCGGGGGTTGGTTCTGGTGAGCAGTTCTTC.

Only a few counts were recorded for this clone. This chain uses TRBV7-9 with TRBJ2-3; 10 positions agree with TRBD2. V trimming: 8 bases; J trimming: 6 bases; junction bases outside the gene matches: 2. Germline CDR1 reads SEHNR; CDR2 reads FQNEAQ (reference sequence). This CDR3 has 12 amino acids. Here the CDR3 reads CASGAGGDTQYF. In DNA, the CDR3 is TGTGCCAGCGGAGCGGGGGGGGATACGCAGTATTTT.

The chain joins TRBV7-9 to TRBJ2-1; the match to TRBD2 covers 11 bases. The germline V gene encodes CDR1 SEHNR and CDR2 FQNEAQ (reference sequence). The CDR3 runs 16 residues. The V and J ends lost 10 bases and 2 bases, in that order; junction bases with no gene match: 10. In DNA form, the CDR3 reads TGTGCCAACAAAGAACTAGCGGGAGAGCCCTACAATGAGCAGTTCTTC. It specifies CANKELAGEPYNEQFF.

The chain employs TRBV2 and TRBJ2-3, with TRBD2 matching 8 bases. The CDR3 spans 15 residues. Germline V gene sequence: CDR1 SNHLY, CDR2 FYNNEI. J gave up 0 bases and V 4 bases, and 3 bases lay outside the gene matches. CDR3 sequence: CASSASGRSTDTQYF. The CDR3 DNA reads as TGTGCCAGCAGTGCGAGCGGGAGAAGCACAGATACGCAGTATTTT.

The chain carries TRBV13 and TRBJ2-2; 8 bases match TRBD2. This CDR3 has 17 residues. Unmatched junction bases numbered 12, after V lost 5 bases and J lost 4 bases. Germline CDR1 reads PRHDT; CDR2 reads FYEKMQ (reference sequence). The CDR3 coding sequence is TGTGCCAGCAGCCGGGCAGCGGGAGCTCGAGGCACCGGGGAGCTGTTTTTT. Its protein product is CASSRAAGARGTGELFF.

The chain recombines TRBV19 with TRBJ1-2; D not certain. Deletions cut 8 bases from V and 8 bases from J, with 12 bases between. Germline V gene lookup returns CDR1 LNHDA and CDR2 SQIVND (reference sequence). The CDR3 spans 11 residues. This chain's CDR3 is CASLKYGGYTF. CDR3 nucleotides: TGTGCCAGTTTAAAATATGGCGGCTACACCTTC.

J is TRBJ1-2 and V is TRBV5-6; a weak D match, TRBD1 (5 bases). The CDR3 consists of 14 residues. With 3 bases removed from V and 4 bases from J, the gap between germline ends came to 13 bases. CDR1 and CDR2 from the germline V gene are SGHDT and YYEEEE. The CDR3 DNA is TGTGCCAGCAGCTCCCTACAGGCCACCTATGGCTACACCTTC. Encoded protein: CASSSLQATYGYTF. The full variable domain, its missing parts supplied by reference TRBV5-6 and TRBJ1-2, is DAGVTQSPTHLIKTRGQQVTLRCSPKSGHDTVSWYQQALGQGPQFIFQYYEEEERQRGNFPDRFSGHQFPNYSSELNVNALLLGDSALYLCASSSLQATYGYTFGSGTRLTVV.

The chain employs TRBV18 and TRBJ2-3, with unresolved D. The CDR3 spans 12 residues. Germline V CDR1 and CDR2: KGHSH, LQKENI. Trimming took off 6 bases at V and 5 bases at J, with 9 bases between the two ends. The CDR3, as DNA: TGTGCCAGCTCCAGAAGTCTAGATACGCAGTATTTT. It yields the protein CASSRSLDTQYF. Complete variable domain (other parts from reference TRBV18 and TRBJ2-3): NAGVMQNPRHLVRRRGQEARLRCSPMKGHSHVYWYRQLPEEGLKFMVYLQKENIIDESGMPKERFSAEFPKEGPSILRIQQVVRGDSAAYFCASSRSLDTQYFGPGTRLTVL.

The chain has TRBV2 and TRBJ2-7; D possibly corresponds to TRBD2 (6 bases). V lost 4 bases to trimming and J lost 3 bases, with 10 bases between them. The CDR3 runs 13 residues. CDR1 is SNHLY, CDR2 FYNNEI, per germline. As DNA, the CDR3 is TGTGCCAGCAGTGCCGGGAGAGACTACGAGCAGTACTTC. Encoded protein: CASSAGRDYEQYF.

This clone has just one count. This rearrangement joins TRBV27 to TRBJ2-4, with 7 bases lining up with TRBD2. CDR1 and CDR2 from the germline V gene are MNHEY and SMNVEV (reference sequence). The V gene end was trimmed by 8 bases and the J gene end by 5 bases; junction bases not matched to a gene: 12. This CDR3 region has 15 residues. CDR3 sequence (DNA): TGTGCCAGCGGAAGGTCGTGGCTAGCGGAAAACATTCAGTACTTC. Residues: CASGRSWLAENIQYF.

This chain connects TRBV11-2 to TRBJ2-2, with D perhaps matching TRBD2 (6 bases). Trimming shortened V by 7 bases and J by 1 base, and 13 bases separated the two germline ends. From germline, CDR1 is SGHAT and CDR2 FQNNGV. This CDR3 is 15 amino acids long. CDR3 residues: CASTNFGRNTGELFF. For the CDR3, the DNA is TGTGCCAGCACCAACTTCGGGAGGAACACCGGGGAGCTGTTTTTT.

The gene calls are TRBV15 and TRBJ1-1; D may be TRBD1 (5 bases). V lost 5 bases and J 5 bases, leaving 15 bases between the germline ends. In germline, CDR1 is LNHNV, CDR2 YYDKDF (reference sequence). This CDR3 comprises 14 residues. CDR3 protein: CATSFQTVKTEAFF. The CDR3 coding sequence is TGTGCCACCAGCTTTCAGACAGTCAAAACTGAAGCTTTCTTT.

The CDR3 DNA sequence: TGTGGGGCGGGGGTGATTCACGAGCAGTACTTC. This codes for CGAGVIHEQYF. This chain joins TRBV28 and TRBJ2-7, with 7 bases lining up with TRBD2. Germline V gene lookup returns CDR1 MDHEN and CDR2 SYDVKM. This CDR3 is built from 11 residues.

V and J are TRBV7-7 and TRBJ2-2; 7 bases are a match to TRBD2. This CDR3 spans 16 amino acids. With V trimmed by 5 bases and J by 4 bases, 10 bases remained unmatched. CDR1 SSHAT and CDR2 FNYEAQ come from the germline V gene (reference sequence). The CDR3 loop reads CASSPVAAGSTGELFF. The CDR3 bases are TGTGCCAGCAGCCCGGTGGCAGCGGGGTCCACCGGGGAGCTGTTTTTT.

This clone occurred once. The CDR3 DNA is TGTGCCAGCAGCAGGGAAGGCTCTGGAAACACCATATATTTT. This sequence encodes CASSREGSGNTIYF. The chain carries TRBV7-9 and TRBJ1-3; no firm D call. This CDR3 spans 14 amino acids. CDR1 and CDR2 (germline): SEHNR, FQNEAQ (reference sequence). Trimming stripped 5 bases from V and 0 bases from J, with 8 bases between. Together with reference TRBV7-9 and TRBJ1-3, the CDR3 gives the full variable domain: DTGVSQNPRHKITKRGQNVTFRCDPISEHNRLYWYRQTLGQGPEFLTYFQNEAQLEKSRLLSDRFSAERPKGSFSTLEIQRTEQGDSAMYLCASSREGSGNTIYFGEGSWLTVV.

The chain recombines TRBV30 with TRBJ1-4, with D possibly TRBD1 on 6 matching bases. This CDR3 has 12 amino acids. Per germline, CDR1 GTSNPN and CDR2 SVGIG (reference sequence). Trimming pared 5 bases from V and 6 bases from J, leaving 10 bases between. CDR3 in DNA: TGTGCCTGGTCCGGGACATATGAAAAACTGTTTTTT. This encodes CAWSGTYEKLFF.

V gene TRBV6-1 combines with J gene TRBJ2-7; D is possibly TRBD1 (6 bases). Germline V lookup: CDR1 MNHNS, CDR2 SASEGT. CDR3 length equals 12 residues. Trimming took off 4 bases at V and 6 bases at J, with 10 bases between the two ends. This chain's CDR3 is CASSGGHGEQYF. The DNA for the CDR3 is TGTGCCAGCAGTGGGGGGCACGGCGAGCAGTACTTC.

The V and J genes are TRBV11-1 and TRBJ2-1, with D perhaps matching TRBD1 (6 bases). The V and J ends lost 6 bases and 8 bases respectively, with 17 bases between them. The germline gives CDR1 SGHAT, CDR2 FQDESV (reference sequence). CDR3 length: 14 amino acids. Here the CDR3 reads CASSRQQGSDEQFF. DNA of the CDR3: TGTGCCAGCAGTCGTCAACAGGGAAGCGATGAGCAGTTCTTC.

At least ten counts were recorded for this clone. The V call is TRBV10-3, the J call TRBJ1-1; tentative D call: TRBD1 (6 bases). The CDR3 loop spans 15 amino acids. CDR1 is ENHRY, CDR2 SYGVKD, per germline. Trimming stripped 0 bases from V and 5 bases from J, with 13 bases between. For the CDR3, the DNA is TGTGCCATCAGTGAGTCAATACAGGGAGGGACTGAAGCTTTCTTT. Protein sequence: CAISESIQGGTEAFF.

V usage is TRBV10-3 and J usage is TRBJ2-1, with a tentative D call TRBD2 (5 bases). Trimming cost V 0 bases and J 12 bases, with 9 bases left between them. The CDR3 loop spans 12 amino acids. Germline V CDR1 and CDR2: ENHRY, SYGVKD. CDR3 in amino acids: CAISESAGWQFF. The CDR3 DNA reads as TGTGCCATCAGTGAGTCGGCGGGTTGGCAGTTCTTC.

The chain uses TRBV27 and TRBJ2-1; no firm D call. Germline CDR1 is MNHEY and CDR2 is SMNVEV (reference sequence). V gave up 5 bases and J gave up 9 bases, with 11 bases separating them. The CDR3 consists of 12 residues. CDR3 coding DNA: TGTGCCAGCAGTCAAAGGGCTAGTGAGCAGTTCTTC. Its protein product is CASSQRASEQFF.